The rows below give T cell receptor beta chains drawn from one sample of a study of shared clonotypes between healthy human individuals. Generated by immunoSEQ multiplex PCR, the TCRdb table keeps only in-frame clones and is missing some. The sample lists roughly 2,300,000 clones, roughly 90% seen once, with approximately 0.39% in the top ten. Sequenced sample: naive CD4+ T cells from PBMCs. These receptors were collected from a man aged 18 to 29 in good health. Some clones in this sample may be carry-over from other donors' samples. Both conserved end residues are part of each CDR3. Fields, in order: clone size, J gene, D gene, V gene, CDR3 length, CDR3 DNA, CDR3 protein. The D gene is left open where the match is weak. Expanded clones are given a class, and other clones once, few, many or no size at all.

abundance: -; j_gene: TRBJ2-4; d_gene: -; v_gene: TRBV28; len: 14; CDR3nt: TGTGCCAGCAGTTTATTGATAAGAAGGAACATTCAGTACTTC; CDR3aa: CASSLLIRRNIQYF
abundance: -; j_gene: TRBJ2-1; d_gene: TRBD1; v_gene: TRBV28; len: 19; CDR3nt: TGTGCCAGCAGTTTAGGACAGGGCTGGGAGGCAGGAGGGTTACATGAGCAGTTCTTC; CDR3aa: CASSLGQGWEAGGLHEQFF
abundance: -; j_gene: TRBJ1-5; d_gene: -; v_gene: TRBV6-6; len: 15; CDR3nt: TGTGCCAGCACCCCCGGAGGGGATAGCAATCAGCCCCAGCATTTT; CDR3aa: CASTPGGDSNQPQHF
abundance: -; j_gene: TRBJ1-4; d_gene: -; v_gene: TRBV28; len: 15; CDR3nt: TGTGCCAGCAGGGGATCGGGGGGGACGAATGAAAAACTGTTTTTT; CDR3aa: CASRGSGGTNEKLFF
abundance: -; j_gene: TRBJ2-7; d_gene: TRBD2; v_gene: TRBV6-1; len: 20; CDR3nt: TGTGCCAGCAGTGGGCAGTTCGCCAGGGGTGGGACTAGCAGTTCCTACGAGCAGTACTTC; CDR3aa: CASSGQFARGGTSSSYEQYF
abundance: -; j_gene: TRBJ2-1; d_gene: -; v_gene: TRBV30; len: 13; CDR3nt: TGTGCCTGGACAAGGACCGCCTACAATGAGCAGTTCTTC; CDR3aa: CAWTRTAYNEQFF
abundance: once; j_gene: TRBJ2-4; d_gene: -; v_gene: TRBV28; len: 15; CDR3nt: TGTGCCAGCAGTTTTCGTCAGGGGACCAAAAACATTCAGTACTTC; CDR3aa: CASSFRQGTKNIQYF
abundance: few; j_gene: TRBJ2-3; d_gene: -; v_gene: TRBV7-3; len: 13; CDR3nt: TGTGCCAGCAGCTTAAGAGGGGCAGATACGCAGTATTTT; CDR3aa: CASSLRGADTQYF
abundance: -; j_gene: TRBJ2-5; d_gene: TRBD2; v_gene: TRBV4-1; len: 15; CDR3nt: TGCGCCAGCAGCCAAGTGGGGGCTAGCGGGGAGACCCAGTACTTC; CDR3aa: CASSQVGASGETQYF
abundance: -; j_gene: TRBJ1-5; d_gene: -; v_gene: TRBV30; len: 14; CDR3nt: TGTGCCTGGAGTCAGGCAGGGCTGGGTCAGCCCCAGCATTTT; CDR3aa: CAWSQAGLGQPQHF
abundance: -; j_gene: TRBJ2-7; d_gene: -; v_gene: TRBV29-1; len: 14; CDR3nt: TGCAGCGTTGAAGATCGGCCAGGCCATTACGAGCAGTACTTC; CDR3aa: CSVEDRPGHYEQYF
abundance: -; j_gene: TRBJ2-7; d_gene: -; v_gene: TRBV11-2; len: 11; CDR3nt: TGTGCCAGCAGCCTTCACTACGAGCAGTACTTC; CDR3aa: CASSLHYEQYF
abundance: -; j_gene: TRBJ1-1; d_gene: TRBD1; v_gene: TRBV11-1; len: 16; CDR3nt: TGTGCCAGCAGCCCACGGGACAGGCCCATGAACACTGAAGCTTTCTTT; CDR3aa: CASSPRDRPMNTEAFF
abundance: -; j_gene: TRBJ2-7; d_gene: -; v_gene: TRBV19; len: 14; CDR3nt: TGTGCCAGTAGTAAAGCCCCCCGTGGCTACGAGCAGTACTTC; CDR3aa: CASSKAPRGYEQYF
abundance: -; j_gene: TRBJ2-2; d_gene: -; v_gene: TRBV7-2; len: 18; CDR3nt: TGTGCCAGCAGCTTAGGCGTACGGGGTGGATTAAGCGCCGGGGAGCTGTTTTTT; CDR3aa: CASSLGVRGGLSAGELFF
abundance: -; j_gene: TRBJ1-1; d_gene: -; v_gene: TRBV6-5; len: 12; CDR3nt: TGTGCCAGCAGTTACTCCAGGGGCAGAGCTTTCTTT; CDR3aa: CASSYSRGRAFF
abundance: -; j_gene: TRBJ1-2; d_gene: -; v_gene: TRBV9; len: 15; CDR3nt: TGTGCCAGCAGCCCAGACCCCATCCGTAAAAGTGGCTACACCTTC; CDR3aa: CASSPDPIRKSGYTF
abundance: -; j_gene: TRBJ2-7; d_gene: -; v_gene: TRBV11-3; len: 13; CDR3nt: TGTGCCAGCAGCCTTCAAGACGCTTACGAGCAGTACTTC; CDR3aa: CASSLQDAYEQYF